The present T cell receptor (beta chain) was sequenced within a study of blood T cell repertoires in COVID-19. Per the original methods: Reference gene primer amplification gave estimated nucleated cell counts. The method was immunoSEQ multiplex PCR; TCRdb's version includes in-frame clones alone and lacks a portion of them. The D gene and trimming were derived from the DNA, and the V and J assignments and clone size from that table. The profile covers around 260,000 clones, with approximately 88% appearing a single time and about 0.94% taken by the ten largest. Losses at the gene ends were 1 base for V and 2 bases for J; bases not matched to a gene: 13. Looked up from germline, CDR1 is SGHKS and CDR2 is YYEKEE (reference sequence). There are 19 residues in the CDR3.

Source material: peripheral blood. This chain links TRBV5-5 with TRBJ2-3; 10 bases agree with TRBD2. The receptor comes from a woman in her forties who had recovered from COVID-19. For the CDR3, the DNA is TGTGCCAGCAGCTTGTCTCTAGCGGGAGCCGGGCCATTCACAGATACGCAGTATTTT. Its protein product is CASSLSLAGAGPFTDTQYF.